This TCR beta chain came from a study of blood T cell repertoires in COVID-19. The germline gives CDR1 SGHTA, CDR2 FQGNSA. Trimming took 5 bases from V and 6 from J; bases not matched to a gene: 7. This CDR3 is 15 amino acids long. Generated by immunoSEQ multiplex PCR, the TCRdb table keeps only in-frame clones and is missing some. The table includes 190,000 or so clones, around 90% detected once. The chain carries TRBV7-2 and TRBJ2-1, with TRBD2 identical over 10 bases. This clonotype was sampled from a man aged 35-49 years with acute or convalescent COVID-19. Sequencing was done on a sample of peripheral blood. CDR3 coding DNA: TGTGCCAGCAGCATAAACCTAGCGGGGGTCAATGAGCAGTTCTTC. This encodes CASSINLAGVNEQFF.